This T cell receptor (beta chain) comes out of a study of early T cells in non-severe SARS-CoV-2 infection. Background on the study: Sequencing targeted bulk RNA from unsorted whole blood, leaving chains unpaired.

Study results and limitations: VDJdb matching skewed toward anti-spike CD8 responses, missing private and CD4 specificities.

Researchers attached unique molecular identifiers to individual cDNA molecules. TCRdb re-derived calls from the 5' RACE reads in MiXCR, one entry per CDR3 protein. The sample contains tens of thousands of distinct CDR3 sequences, about 10% of which appear only once. In this sample, this clonotype turned up many times. Its antigen is unknown. The junction had 11 bases not matched to a gene; V was cut back by 8 bases and J by 4 bases. The CDR3 is made up of 16 amino acids. Germline values: CDR1 KGHSH, CDR2 LQKENI. The TCR sequence derives from an adult who was a healthcare worker with PCR-confirmed SARS-CoV-2 infection or an uninfected control (not recorded which). The J gene is TRBJ2-1, the V gene TRBV18; 10 nucleotides agree with TRBD2. Material for sequencing was whole blood. CDR3 nucleotides: TGTGCCAGCCAAAACCTACTAGCGGGAATATACAATGAGCAGTTCTTC. Protein sequence: CASQNLLAGIYNEQFF.